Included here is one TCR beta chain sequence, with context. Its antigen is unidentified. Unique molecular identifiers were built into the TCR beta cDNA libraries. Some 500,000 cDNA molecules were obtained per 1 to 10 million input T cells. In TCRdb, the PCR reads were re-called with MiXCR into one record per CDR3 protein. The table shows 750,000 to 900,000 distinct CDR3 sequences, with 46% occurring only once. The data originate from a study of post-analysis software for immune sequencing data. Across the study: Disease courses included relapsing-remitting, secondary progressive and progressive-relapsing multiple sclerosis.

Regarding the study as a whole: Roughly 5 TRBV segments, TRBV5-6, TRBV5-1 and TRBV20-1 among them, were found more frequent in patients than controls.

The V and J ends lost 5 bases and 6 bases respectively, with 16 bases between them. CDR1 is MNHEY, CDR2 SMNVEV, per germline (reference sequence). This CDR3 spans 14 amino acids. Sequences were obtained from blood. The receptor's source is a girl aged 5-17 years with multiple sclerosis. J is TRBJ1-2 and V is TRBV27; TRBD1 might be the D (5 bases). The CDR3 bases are TGTGCCAGCAGTCCCTCCGGGACGGCGGATGGCTACACCTTC. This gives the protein CASSPSGTADGYTF.